This T cell receptor (beta chain) was observed in a study of control samples from healthy donors and cancer patients. CDR1 and CDR2 from the germline V gene are DFQATT and SNEGSKA (reference sequence). This CDR3 is 12 amino acids long. Trimming left V 3 bases short and J 10 bases short, with 13 bases between. TCRdb's table, derived via immunoSEQ multiplex PCR, lists solely in-frame clones and lacks some. Of around 100,000 clones listed, approximately 84% are singletons. The source material was blood. The J gene is TRBJ2-1, the V gene TRBV20-1; D remains ambiguous. The receptor's source is a woman between 45 and 65 years old in good health. The CDR3, as DNA: TGCAGTGCTAGTCTTGCGCCTTCCGAGCAGTTCTTC. Protein: CSASLAPSEQFF.